This is a list of T cell receptor beta chains from one sample in a study of cytomegalovirus exposure and HLA in healthy donors. Sequenced by immunoSEQ multiplex PCR; TCRdb stores in-frame clones only, minus some. The profile shows some 100,000 clones, roughly 80% of them singletons. The sequenced material came from PBMCs. These receptor sequences come from a man younger than 35 in good health and CMV-seronegative. Both conserved end residues are part of each CDR3. The order of the fields is CDR3 length, D gene, clone size, J gene, V gene, CDR3 DNA, CDR3 protein. The D gene is left open where the match is weak. Expanded clones are given a class, and other clones once, few, many or no size at all.

>15|.|.|TRBJ2-3|TRBV6-5
TGTGCCAGCACCAAACGACCAGGGGGCACAGATACGCAGTATTTT
CASTKRPGGTDTQYF
>14|.|.|TRBJ1-2|TRBV15
TGTGCCACCAGCAGAGATTCCGAGGCCAGTGGCTACACCTTC
CATSRDSEASGYTF
>15|TRBD2|.|TRBJ2-7|TRBV30
TGTGCCTGGAGTCGGGCTAGCGGGAGTCCCTACGAGCAGTACTTC
CAWSRASGSPYEQYF
>14|TRBD1|.|TRBJ2-7|TRBV2
TGTGCCAGCAGGGACGACAGGGTCTCCTACGAGCAGTACTTC
CASRDDRVSYEQYF
>12|.|.|TRBJ2-7|TRBV30
TGTGCCTGGAGTAGGGGCTCCTACGAGCAGTACTTC
CAWSRGSYEQYF
>14|TRBD2|.|TRBJ2-3|TRBV10-2
TGCGCCAGCAGTGTAGCGGGAGGGCTCTCGGTACAGTATTTT
CASSVAGGLSVQYF
>14|.|.|TRBJ1-2|TRBV10-3
TGTGCCATCAGGGGACACGGCGAAGCCTATGGCTACACCTTC
CAIRGHGEAYGYTF
>16|TRBD1|.|TRBJ2-5|TRBV15
TGTGCCACCAGCAGCGGACAACAGGGGATACAAGAGACCCAGTACTTC
CATSSGQQGIQETQYF
>16|TRBD2|.|TRBJ2-5|TRBV7-9
TGTGCCAGCAGCTCTGCGCGAGCGGGAGGAGGAGAGACCCAGTACTTC
CASSSARAGGGETQYF
>14|.|.|TRBJ2-3|TRBV4-3
TGCGCCAGCAGCCAAGGCGGCCGCACAGATACGCAGTATTTT
CASSQGGRTDTQYF
>14|.|.|TRBJ1-2|TRBV5-5
TGTGCCAGCAGCTTAACCGGGACTTCCTATGGCTACACCTTC
CASSLTGTSYGYTF
>14|TRBD1|.|TRBJ2-7|TRBV6-5
TGTGCCAGCAGTGTCGGGACAGGAAAAGCGGAGCAGTACTTC
CASSVGTGKAEQYF
>15|.|.|TRBJ1-1|TRBV9
TGTGCCAGCAGCGCGGGACTTAGCATGAACACTGAAGCTTTCTTT
CASSAGLSMNTEAFF
>14|TRBD2|.|TRBJ2-7|TRBV15
TGTGCCACCAGCAAGCGGGACTACCTCTACGAGCAGTACTTC
CATSKRDYLYEQYF
>13|.|.|TRBJ2-5|TRBV5-1
TGCGCCAGCAGCTTGGGACAGGTCAAGACCCAGTACTTC
CASSLGQVKTQYF
>16|TRBD1|.|TRBJ2-1|TRBV29-1
TGCAGCGTTGACTTAGGACAGGGGGCGACCCTCAATGAGCAGTTCTTC
CSVDLGQGATLNEQFF
>15|TRBD1|once|TRBJ2-3|TRBV4-2
TGTGCCAGCAGCCAAGAGACAGGGCGCACAGATACGCAGTATTTT
CASSQETGRTDTQYF
>18|TRBD2|.|TRBJ2-2|TRBV11-2
TGTGCCAGCAGCTCCCGTGGGGTGCGGGAGGGCCTAGCCGGGGAGCTGTTTTTT
CASSSRGVREGLAGELFF
>11|TRBD2|.|TRBJ2-3|TRBV30
TGTGCCTGGACGGCTAGCGGGTCTCAGTATTTT
CAWTASGSQYF
>16|TRBD2|.|TRBJ2-3|TRBV30
TGTGCCTGGAGTGTTGCTAGCGGGAGTGCTACAGATACGCAGTATTTT
CAWSVASGSATDTQYF
>15|TRBD1|.|TRBJ1-1|TRBV2
TGTGCCAGCGTTCCGGGACAGGGGAGGGTCACTGAAGCTTTCTTT
CASVPGQGRVTEAFF
>14|.|.|TRBJ1-2|TRBV5-1
TGCGCCAGCAGCGATGGGGCATTGGGTTATGGCTACACCTTC
CASSDGALGYGYTF
>11|.|.|TRBJ2-7|TRBV20-1
TGCAGTGCTAGGCGGACCTACGAGCAGTACTTC
CSARRTYEQYF
>16|TRBD2|.|TRBJ2-7|TRBV27
TGTGCCAGCAGTTTAGCGGGACTAGGAGCCGACTACGAGCAGTACTTC
CASSLAGLGADYEQYF
>15|.|few|TRBJ1-1|TRBV10-1
TGCGCCAGCAGTGAGTCCTCCGGGGGGAACACTGAAGCTTTCTTT
CASSESSGGNTEAFF
>15|.|.|TRBJ1-5|TRBV7-9
TGTGCCAGCAGCTTAGCAACAGGACCGAATCAGCCCCAGCATTTT
CASSLATGPNQPQHF
>15|TRBD2|few|TRBJ2-1|TRBV27
TGTGCCAGCAGTCTCGGGACTAGCAAATACAATGAGCAGTTCTTC
CASSLGTSKYNEQFF
>14|TRBD2|.|TRBJ2-3|TRBV11-2
TGTGCCAGCAGCTTGGCGGGGAGGGCAGATACGCAGTATTTT
CASSLAGRADTQYF
>11|.|.|TRBJ2-2|TRBV29-1
TGCAGCGTCAGAAACACCGGGGAGCTGTTTTTT
CSVRNTGELFF
>15|.|.|TRBJ1-4|TRBV18
TGTGCCAGCTCACCCAACCAGGGCATTAATGAAAAACTGTTTTTT
CASSPNQGINEKLFF
>13|.|once|TRBJ1-2|TRBV30
TGTGCCTGGAGTTTTGAGGGCCTCTATGGCTACACCTTC
CAWSFEGLYGYTF
>19|TRBD2|.|TRBJ2-1|TRBV19
TGTGCCAGTAGTGGACTGGGACTAGCGGGAGGGAGCTCCTACAATGAGCAGTTCTTC
CASSGLGLAGGSSYNEQFF
>15|TRBD1|.|TRBJ1-4|TRBV2
TGTGCCAGCAGAGGACCCGGGACAGGCCCTCAGACACTGTTTTTT
CASRGPGTGPQTLFF
>13|.|.|TRBJ1-2|TRBV29-1
TGCAGCGTTGAGAAGGGGAGGAACTATGGCTACACCTTC
CSVEKGRNYGYTF
>16|TRBD1|few|TRBJ2-3|TRBV6-5
TGTGCCAGCAGTTCTACGACAGGGGGAGGGACAGATACGCAGTATTTT
CASSSTTGGGTDTQYF
>14|.|.|TRBJ2-3|TRBV6-5
TGTGCCAGCAGACGACTAGTTGTCTCAGATACGCAGTATTTT
CASRRLVVSDTQYF
>14|.|.|TRBJ1-6|TRBV30
TGTGCCTGGAGTCCGGGTTCCTATAATTCACCCCTCCACTTT
CAWSPGSYNSPLHF
>15|.|.|TRBJ1-4|TRBV9
TGTGCCAGCAGCGCAGGACAGAGCAGCCACTTCGGGCTGTTTTTT
CASSAGQSSHFGLFF
>14|.|.|TRBJ1-5|TRBV19
TGTGCCAGTAGTATCGGACAGTACAATCAGCCCCAGCATTTT
CASSIGQYNQPQHF
>15|.|.|TRBJ1-1|TRBV7-9
TGTGCCAGCAGCTTAAGTACGGGAGAGGGCACTGAAGCTTTCTTT
CASSLSTGEGTEAFF
>14|.|.|TRBJ1-3|TRBV6-5
TGTGCCAGCCAGATAACAGTCTCTGGAAACACCATATATTTT
CASQITVSGNTIYF
>15|TRBD2|.|TRBJ2-7|TRBV7-2
TGTGCCAGCAGCTTAGCGCGAAGGGAGGGCTACGAGCAGTACTTC
CASSLARREGYEQYF
>16|.|.|TRBJ2-1|TRBV7-3
TGTGCCAGCAGCTTATGGGGGCGTTATCTCTACAATGAGCAGTTCTTC
CASSLWGRYLYNEQFF
>13|.|.|TRBJ2-7|TRBV6-5
TGTGCCAGCAGTTACGCGCCCTCCTACGAGCAGTACTTC
CASSYAPSYEQYF
>15|TRBD1|.|TRBJ2-2|TRBV19
TGTGCCAGTAGTATTGACAGGGGATACCCCGGGGAGCTGTTTTTT
CASSIDRGYPGELFF
>14|TRBD1|.|TRBJ2-5|TRBV7-9
TGTGCCAGCAGCAAGGGACAGGGCCCAGAGACCCAGTACTTC
CASSKGQGPETQYF
>11|.|.|TRBJ2-7|TRBV29-1
TGCAGCGTTGTCTCAGCCTACGAGCAGTACTTC
CSVVSAYEQYF
>14|.|.|TRBJ1-2|TRBV6-5
TGTGCCAGCAGTTACTCGGCCGGGAACCGCGGCTACACCTTC
CASSYSAGNRGYTF
>14|TRBD1|.|TRBJ2-2|TRBV7-6
TGTGCCAGCGGGGGAGAGCCGGACAGGGAGCAGCTGTTTTTT
CASGGEPDREQLFF
>16|TRBD1|few|TRBJ1-1|TRBV6-1
TGTGCCAGCAGTGAGCGACAGGGGTTTATGAACACTGAAGCTTTCTTT
CASSERQGFMNTEAFF
>11|.|.|TRBJ1-5|TRBV28
TGTGCCAGCAGTTTAGAGCAGCCCCAGCATTTT
CASSLEQPQHF
>14|TRBD2|few|TRBJ2-2|TRBV4-3
TGCGCCAGCAGGCGGGAGGGCCATACCGGGGAGCTGTTTTTT
CASRREGHTGELFF
>17|TRBD1|.|TRBJ1-2|TRBV19
TGTGCCAGTAGTACCTCGGACAGGGCAACTGTAATCTATGGCTACACCTTC
CASSTSDRATVIYGYTF
>12|TRBD1|.|TRBJ1-1|TRBV6-4
TGTGCCAGCCGGGACTGGACAGGGGAAGCTTTCTTT
CASRDWTGEAFF
>15|.|.|TRBJ1-6|TRBV5-4
TGTGCCAGCAGCTTGGGGACCACAAAGGGGACACCCCTCCACTTT
CASSLGTTKGTPLHF
>12|.|.|TRBJ1-3|TRBV7-6
TGTGCCAGCAGTCCAGCTGGAAACACCATATATTTT
CASSPAGNTIYF
>15|TRBD1|once|TRBJ2-7|TRBV5-8
TGTGCCAGCAGCTTGGACACAGGGGGGACCTACGAGCAGTACTTC
CASSLDTGGTYEQYF
>17|.|.|TRBJ1-2|TRBV28
TGTGCCAGCAGTTTCTACAGGAGTATCCTTAATAACTATGGCTACACCTTC
CASSFYRSILNNYGYTF
>14|.|.|TRBJ1-5|TRBV27
TGTGCCAGCAGTTTACGCGGTGGGGCTCAGCCCCAGCATTTT
CASSLRGGAQPQHF